The subject of this entry is one T cell receptor beta chain. Its specificity is unknown. The CDR3 contains 16 residues. Germline CDR1 is SGHVS and CDR2 is FNYEAQ. The ends were cut back, 6 bases at V and 5 bases at J, with 23 bases in the middle. The sample comes from a study of cytomegalovirus exposure and HLA in healthy donors. Points from the study as a whole: The authors listed some 150 TCR beta chains as cytomegalovirus-associated. Solely CMV serostatus was available to characterize immune exposure. Analyses of presence and absence presupposed an approximately uniform sequencing depth across donors.

A multiplex PCR was run with 60 Vbeta primers and 13 Jbeta primers. Libraries were prepared by immunoSEQ multiplex PCR; TCRdb keeps only in-frame clonotypes and omits some of them. The sample includes about 200,000 clones, about four fifths of them seen just once. The TCR originated in a male donor in good health and CMV-seropositive. Sequencing input: PBMCs. This chain uses TRBV7-6 with TRBJ2-7; D perhaps matches TRBD1 (5 bases). The CDR3 reads CASSFQGPQGSDEQYF. DNA of the CDR3: TGTGCCAGCAGTTTCCAAGGGCCGCAGGGAAGCGACGAGCAGTACTTC.